The text below deals with one T cell receptor (beta chain). Its antigen remains unknown. The sample originates from a study of glioma-infiltrating T cells after dendritic cell vaccination. Study findings and constraints: Longer survival after dendritic cell vaccination followed higher pretreatment TIL content.

Repertoires were generated with immunoSEQ multiplex PCR, while TCRdb's copy carries only in-frame clones and drops some. This table has 65,000 or so clones, approximately 89% appearing once. Time point in this sample: after dendritic cell vaccination, including at tumor progression/relapse. Blood PBMC samples: pre-vaccination, two weeks post third vaccination, and at tumor progression. Trimming removed 4 bases from V and 7 bases from J, with 20 bases in between. Germline V gene lookup returns CDR1 SGHVS and CDR2 FQNEAQ. This CDR3 spans 16 amino acids. This receptor was identified in a human donor with glioblastoma. The chain uses TRBV7-8 and TRBJ2-1; maybe TRBD2 (5 bases). Sequencing used blood, obtained after dendritic cell vaccination. The CDR3: CASSSPDFIKGNEQFF. In DNA form, the CDR3 reads TGTGCCAGCAGCTCTCCGGACTTCATAAAGGGTAATGAGCAGTTCTTC.